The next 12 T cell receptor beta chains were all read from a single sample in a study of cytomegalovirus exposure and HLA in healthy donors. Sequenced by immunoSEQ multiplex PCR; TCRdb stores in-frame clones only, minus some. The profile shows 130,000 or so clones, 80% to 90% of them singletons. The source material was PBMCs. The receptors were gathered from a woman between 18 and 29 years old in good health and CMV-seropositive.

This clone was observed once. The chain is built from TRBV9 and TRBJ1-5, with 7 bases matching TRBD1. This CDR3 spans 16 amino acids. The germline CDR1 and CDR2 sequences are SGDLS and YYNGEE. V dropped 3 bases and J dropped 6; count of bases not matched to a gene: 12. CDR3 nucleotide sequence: TGTGCCAGCAGCGCCGGGACAGTCCAGGAGGGTCAGCCCCAGCATTTT. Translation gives CASSAGTVQEGQPQHF.

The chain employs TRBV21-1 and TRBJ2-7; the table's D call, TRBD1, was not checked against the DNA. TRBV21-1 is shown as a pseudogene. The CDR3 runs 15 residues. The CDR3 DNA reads TGTGCCAGCAGCAACCTCCGGGACAGGGCAAGCGAGCAGTACTTC. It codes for CASSNLRDRASEQYF.

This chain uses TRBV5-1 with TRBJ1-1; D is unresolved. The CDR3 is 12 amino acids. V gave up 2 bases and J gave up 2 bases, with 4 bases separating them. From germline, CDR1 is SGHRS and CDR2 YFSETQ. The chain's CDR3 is CASSFSNTEAFF. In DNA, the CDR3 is TGCGCCAGCAGCTTCAGTAACACTGAAGCTTTCTTT.

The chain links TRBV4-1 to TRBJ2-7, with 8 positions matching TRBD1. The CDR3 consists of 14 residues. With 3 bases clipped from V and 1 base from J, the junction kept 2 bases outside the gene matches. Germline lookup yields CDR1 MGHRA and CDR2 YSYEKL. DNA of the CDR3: TGCGCCAGCAGCCAGCGGGACAGGTCCTACGAGCAGTACTTC. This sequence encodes CASSQRDRSYEQYF.

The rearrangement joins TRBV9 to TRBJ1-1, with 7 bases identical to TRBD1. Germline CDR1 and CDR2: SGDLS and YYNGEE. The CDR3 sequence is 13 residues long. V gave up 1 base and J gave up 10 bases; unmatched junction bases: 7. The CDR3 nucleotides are TGTGCCAGCAGCGTACAGGGGGTAGGTGGAGCTTTCTTT. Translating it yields CASSVQGVGGAFF.

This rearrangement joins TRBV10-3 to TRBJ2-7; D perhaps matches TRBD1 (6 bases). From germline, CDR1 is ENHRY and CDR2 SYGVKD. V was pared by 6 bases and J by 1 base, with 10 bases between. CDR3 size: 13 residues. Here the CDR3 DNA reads TGTGCCATCAGCACAGGGCCGTCCTACGAGCAGTACTTC. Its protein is CAISTGPSYEQYF.

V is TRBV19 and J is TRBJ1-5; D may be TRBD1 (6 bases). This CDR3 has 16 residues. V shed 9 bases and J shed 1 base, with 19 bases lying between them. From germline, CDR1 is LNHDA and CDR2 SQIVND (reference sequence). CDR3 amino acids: CASREQGGGSNQPQHF. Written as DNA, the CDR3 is TGTGCCAGCCGAGAACAGGGTGGGGGAAGCAATCAGCCCCAGCATTTT.

The CDR3 DNA reads as TGTGCCAGCAGCTACTGGGAGGGGCATGAGCAGTTCTTC. It specifies CASSYWEGHEQFF. The chain has TRBV11-2 and TRBJ2-1; the match to TRBD2 covers 7 bases. The CDR3 contains 13 residues. The junction had 5 bases not matched to a gene; V was cut back by 4 bases and J by 8 bases. Germline assignment: CDR1 SGHAT and CDR2 FQNNGV.

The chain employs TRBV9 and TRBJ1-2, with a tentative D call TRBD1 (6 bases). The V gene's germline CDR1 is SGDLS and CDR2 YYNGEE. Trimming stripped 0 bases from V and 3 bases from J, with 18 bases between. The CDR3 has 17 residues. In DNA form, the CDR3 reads TGTGCCAGCAGCGTAGAGCCCGGCAGCAGGGGCGACTATGGCTACACCTTC. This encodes CASSVEPGSRGDYGYTF.

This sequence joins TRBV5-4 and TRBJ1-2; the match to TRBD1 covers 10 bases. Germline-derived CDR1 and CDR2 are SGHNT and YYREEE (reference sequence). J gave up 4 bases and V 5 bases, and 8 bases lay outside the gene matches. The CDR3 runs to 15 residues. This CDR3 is CASSHRDRGPYGYTF. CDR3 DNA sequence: TGTGCCAGCAGTCACCGGGACAGGGGACCCTATGGCTACACCTTC. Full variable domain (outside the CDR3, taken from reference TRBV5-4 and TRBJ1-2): ETGVTQSPTHLIKTRGQQVTLRCSSQSGHNTVSWYQQALGQGPQFIFQYYREEENGRGNFPPRFSGLQFPNYSSELNVNALELDDSALYLCASSHRDRGPYGYTFGSGTRLTVV.

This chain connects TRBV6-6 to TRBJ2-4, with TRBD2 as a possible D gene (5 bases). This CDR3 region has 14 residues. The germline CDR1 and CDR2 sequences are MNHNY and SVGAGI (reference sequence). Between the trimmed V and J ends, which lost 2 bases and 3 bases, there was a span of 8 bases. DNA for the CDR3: TGTGCCAGCAGTTACGGCCGGGGCAAAAACATTCAGTACTTC. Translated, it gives CASSYGRGKNIQYF.

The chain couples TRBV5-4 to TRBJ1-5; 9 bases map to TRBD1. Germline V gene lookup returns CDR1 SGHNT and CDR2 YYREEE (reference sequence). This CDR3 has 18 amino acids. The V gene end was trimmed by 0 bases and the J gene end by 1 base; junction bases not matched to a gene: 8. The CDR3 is CASSLGPYRGQSNQPQHF. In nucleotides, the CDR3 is TGTGCCAGCAGCTTGGGCCCCTACAGGGGGCAGAGCAATCAGCCCCAGCATTTT.